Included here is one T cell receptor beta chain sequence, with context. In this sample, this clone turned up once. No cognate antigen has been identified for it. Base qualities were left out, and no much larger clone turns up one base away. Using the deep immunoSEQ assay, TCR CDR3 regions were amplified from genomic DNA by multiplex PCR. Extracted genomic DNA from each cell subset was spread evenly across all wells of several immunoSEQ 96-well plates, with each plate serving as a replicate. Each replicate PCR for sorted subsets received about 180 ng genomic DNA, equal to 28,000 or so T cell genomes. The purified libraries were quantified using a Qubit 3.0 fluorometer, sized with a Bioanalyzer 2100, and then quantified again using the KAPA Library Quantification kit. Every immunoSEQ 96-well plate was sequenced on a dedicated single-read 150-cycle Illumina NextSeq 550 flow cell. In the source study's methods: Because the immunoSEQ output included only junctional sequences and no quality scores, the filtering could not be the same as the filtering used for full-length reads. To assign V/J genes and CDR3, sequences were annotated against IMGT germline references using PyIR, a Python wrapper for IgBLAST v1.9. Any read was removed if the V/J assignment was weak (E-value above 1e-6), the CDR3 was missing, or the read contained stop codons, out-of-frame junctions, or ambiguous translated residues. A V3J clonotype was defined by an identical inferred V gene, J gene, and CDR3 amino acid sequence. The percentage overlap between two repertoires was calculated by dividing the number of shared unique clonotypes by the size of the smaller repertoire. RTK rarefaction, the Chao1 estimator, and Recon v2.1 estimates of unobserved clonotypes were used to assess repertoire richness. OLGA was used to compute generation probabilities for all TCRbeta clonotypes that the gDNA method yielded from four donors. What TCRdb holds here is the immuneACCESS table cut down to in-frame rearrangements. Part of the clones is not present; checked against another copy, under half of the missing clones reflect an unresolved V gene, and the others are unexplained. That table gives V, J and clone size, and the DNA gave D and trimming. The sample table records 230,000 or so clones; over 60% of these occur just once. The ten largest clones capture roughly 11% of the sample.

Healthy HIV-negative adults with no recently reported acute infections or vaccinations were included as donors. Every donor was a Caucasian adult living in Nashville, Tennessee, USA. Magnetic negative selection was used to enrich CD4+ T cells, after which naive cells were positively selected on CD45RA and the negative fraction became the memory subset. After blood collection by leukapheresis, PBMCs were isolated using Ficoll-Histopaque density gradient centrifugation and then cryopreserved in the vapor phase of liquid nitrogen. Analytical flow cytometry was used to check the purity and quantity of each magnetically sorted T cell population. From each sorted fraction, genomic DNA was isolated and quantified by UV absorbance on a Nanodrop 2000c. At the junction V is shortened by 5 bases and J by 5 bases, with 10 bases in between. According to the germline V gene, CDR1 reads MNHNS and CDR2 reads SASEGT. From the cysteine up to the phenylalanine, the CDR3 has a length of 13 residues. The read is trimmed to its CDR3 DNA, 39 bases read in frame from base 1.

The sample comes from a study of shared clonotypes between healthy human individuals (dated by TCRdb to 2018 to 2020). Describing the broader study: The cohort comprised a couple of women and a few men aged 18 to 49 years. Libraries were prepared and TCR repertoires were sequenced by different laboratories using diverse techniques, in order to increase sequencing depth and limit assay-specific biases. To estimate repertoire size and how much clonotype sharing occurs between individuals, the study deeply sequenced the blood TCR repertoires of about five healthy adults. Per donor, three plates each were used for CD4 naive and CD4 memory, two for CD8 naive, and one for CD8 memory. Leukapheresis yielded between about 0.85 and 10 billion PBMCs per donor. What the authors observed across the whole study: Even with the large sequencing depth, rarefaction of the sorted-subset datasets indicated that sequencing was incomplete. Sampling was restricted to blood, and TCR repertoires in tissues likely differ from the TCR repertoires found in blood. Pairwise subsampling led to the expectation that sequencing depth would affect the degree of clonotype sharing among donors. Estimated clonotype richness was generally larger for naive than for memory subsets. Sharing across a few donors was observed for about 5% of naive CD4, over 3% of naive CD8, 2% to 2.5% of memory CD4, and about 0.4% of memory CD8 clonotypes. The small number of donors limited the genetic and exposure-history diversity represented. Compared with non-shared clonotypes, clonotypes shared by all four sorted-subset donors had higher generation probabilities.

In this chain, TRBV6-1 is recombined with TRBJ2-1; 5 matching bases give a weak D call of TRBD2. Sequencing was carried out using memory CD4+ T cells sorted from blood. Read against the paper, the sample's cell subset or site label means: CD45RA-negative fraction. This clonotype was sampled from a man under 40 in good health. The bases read TGTGCCAGCAGTTCCCGGGAAAACAATGAGCAGTTCTTC. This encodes CASSSRENNEQFF.